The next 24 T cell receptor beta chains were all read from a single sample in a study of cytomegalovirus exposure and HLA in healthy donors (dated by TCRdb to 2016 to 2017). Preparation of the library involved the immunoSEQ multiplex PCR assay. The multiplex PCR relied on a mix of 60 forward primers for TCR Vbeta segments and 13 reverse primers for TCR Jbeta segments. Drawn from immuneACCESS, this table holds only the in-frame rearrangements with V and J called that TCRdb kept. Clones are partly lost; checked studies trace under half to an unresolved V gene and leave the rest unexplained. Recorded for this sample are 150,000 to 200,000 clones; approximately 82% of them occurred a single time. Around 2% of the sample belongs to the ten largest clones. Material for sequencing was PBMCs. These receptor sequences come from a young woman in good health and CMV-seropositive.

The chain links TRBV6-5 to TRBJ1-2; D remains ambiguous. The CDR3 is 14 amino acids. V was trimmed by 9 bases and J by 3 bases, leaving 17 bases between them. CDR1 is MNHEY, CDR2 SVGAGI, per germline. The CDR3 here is CASIRESTDYGYTF. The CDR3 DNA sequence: TGTGCCAGTATTCGGGAGTCCACGGACTATGGCTACACCTTC.

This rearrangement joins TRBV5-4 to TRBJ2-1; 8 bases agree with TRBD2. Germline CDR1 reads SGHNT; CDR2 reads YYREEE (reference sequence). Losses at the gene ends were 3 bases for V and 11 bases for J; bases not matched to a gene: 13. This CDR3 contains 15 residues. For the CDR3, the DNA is TGTGCCAGCAGCTACGGGGGGGGGCCACAGATTAAGCAGTTCTTC. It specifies CASSYGGGPQIKQFF.

Written as DNA, the CDR3 is TGTGCCAGCAGTCGGCAGGGATATTCCTACGAGCAGTACGTC. It specifies CASSRQGYSYEQYV. The rearrangement joins TRBV6-1 to TRBJ2-7, with D tentatively TRBD1 (5 bases). CDR1 is MNHNS, CDR2 SASEGT, per germline. The CDR3 totals 14 residues. Trimming took 5 bases from V and 1 from J, leaving 12 bases between them.

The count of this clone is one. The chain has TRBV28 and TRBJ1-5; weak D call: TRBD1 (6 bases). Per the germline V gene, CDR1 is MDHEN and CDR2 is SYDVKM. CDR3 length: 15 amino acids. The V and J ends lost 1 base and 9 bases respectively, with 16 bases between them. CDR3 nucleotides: TGTGCCAGCAGTTTATTACAGGGCGCCGGTTGGCCCCAGCATTTT. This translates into CASSLLQGAGWPQHF.

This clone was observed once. The CDR3 loop is CASSSGQGVDTGELFF. The CDR3 coding sequence is TGTGCCAGCAGCTCGGGACAGGGCGTGGACACCGGGGAGCTGTTTTTT. The chain combines TRBV11-3 with TRBJ2-2, with TRBD1 matching over 9 bases. CDR1 and CDR2 from the germline V gene are SGHNT and YENEEA. V shed 4 bases and J 3 bases; nucleotides not matched to a gene: 6. The CDR3 has 16 residues.

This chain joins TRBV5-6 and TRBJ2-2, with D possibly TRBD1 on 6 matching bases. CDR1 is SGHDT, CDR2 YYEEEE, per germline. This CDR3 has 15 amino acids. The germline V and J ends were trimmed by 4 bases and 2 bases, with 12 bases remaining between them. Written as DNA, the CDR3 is TGTGCCAGCAGCCGGGACAATAGTAACACCGGGGAGCTGTTTTTT. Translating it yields CASSRDNSNTGELFF.

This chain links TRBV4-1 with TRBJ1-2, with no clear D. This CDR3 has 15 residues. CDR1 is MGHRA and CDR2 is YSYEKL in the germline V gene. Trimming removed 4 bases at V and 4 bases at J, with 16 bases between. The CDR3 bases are TGCGCCAGCAGCCCAAGAGGAGGGAGTCCCTATGGCTACACCTTC. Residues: CASSPRGGSPYGYTF.

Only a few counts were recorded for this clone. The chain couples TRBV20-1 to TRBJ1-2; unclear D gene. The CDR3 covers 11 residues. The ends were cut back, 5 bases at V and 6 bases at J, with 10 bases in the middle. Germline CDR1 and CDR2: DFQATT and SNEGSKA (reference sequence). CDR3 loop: CSAAVRDGYTF. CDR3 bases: TGCAGTGCTGCTGTGAGGGATGGCTACACCTTC.

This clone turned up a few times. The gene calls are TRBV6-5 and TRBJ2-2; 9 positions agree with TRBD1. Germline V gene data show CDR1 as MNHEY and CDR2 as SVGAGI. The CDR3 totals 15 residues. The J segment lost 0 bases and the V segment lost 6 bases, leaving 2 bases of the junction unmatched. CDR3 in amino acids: CASRRQGANTGELFF. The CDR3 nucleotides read TGTGCCAGCAGACGACAGGGGGCGAACACCGGGGAGCTGTTTTTT.

The CDR3 sequence is CASSPSGITDTQYF. The CDR3 bases are TGTGCCAGTAGTCCCTCAGGGATTACAGATACGCAGTATTTT. This chain joins TRBV19 and TRBJ2-3; maybe TRBD1 (5 bases). V lost 5 bases and J 3 bases, leaving 12 bases between the germline ends. CDR1 and CDR2 from the germline V gene are LNHDA and SQIVND (reference sequence). This CDR3 is built from 14 residues.

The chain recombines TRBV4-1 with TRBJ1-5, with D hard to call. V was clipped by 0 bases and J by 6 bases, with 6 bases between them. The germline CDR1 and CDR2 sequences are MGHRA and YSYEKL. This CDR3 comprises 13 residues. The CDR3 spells CASSQDGSQPQHF. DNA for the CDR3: TGCGCCAGCAGCCAAGACGGGAGTCAGCCCCAGCATTTT.

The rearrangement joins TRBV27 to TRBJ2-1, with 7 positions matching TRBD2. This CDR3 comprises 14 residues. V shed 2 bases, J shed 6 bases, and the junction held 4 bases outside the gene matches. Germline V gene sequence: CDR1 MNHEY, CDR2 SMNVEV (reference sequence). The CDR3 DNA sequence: TGTGCCAGCAGTTTAACATCGGGAGGCAATGAGCAGTTCTTC. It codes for CASSLTSGGNEQFF.

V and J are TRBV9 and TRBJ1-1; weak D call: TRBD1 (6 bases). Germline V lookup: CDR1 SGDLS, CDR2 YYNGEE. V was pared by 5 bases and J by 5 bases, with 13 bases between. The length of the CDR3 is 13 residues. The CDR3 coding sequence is TGTGCCAGCAGTTACTCAGGGGAAACTGAAGCTTTCTTT. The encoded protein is CASSYSGETEAFF. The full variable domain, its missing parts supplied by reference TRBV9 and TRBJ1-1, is DSGVTQTPKHLITATGQRVTLRCSPRSGDLSVYWYQQSLDQGLQFLIQYYNGEERAKGNILERFSAQQFPDLHSELNLSSLELGDSALYFCASSYSGETEAFFGQGTRLTVV.

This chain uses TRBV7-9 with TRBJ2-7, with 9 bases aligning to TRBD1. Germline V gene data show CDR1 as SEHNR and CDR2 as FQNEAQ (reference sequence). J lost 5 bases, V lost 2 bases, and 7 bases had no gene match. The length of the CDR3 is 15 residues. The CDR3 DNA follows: TGTGCCAGCAGCTTAAGTGGACAGGGGAGGCACGAGCAGTACTTC. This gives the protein CASSLSGQGRHEQYF.

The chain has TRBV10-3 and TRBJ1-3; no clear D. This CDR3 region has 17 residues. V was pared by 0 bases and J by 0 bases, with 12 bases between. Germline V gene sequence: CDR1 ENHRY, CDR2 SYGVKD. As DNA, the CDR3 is TGTGCCATCAGTGAGTCCGCAGGTACGCTCTCTGGAAACACCATATATTTT. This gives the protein CAISESAGTLSGNTIYF.

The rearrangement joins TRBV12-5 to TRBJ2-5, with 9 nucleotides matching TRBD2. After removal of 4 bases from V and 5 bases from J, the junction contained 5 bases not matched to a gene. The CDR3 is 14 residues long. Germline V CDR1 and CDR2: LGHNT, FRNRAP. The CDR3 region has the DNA TGTGCTAGTGGTTCTAGCGGGGTTGGGGAGACCCAGTACTTC. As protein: CASGSSGVGETQYF.

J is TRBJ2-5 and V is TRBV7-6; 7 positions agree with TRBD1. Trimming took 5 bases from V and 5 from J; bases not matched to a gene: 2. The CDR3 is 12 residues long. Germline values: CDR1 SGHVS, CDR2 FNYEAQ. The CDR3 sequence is CASSLRGETQYF. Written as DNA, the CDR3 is TGTGCCAGCAGCCTCAGGGGGGAGACCCAGTACTTC.

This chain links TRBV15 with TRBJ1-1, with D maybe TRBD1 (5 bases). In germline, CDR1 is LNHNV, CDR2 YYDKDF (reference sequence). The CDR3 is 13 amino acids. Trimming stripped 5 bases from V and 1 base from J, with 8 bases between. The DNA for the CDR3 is TGTGCCACCAGCCAAGGGGCGAACACTGAAGCTTTCTTT. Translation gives CATSQGANTEAFF. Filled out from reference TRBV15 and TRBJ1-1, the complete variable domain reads DAMVIQNPRYQVTQFGKPVTLSCSQTLNHNVMYWYQQKSSQAPKLLFHYYDKDFNNEADTPDNFQSRRPNTSFCFLDIRSPGLGDTAMYLCATSQGANTEAFFGQGTRLTVV.

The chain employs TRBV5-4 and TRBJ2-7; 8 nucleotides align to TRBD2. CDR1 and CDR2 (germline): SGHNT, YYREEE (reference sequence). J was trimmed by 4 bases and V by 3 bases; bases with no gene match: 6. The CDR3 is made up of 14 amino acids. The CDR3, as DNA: TGTGCCAGCAGCTCGCGGGGGGTCGAGTACGAGCAGTACTTC. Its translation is CASSSRGVEYEQYF.

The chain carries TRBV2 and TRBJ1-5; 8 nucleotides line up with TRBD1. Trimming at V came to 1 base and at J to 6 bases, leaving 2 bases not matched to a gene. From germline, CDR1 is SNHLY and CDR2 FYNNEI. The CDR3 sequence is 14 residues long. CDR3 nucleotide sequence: TGTGCCAGCAGTGAAGGGACAGGGACTCAGCCCCAGCATTTT. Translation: CASSEGTGTQPQHF.

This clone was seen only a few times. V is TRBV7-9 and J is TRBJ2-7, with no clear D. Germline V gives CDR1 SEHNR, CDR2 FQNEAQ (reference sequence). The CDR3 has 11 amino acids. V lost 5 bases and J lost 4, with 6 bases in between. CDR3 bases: TGTGCCAGCAGCCACTCGTACGAGCAGTACTTC. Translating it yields CASSHSYEQYF.

CDR3 residues: CASSLSRENSPLHF. DNA of the CDR3: TGTGCCAGCAGCTTATCCAGGGAAAATTCACCCCTCCACTTT. The chain joins TRBV7-9 to TRBJ1-6, with D maybe TRBD1 (5 bases). Per germline, CDR1 SEHNR and CDR2 FQNEAQ (reference sequence). The CDR3 spans 14 residues. The V gene lost 2 bases and the J gene lost 7 bases, with 9 bases spanning the gap.

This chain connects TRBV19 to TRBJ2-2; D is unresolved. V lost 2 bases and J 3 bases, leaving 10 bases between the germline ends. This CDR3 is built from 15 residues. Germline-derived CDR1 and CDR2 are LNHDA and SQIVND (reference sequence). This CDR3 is CASSISIEDTGELFF. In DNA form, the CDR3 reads TGTGCCAGTAGTATATCGATTGAGGACACCGGGGAGCTGTTTTTT.

In DNA, the CDR3 is TGCGCCAGCAGCTTGGCCGGGGGATCTTCCTACAATGAGCAGTTCTTC. Translating it yields CASSLAGGSSYNEQFF. This sequence joins TRBV5-1 and TRBJ2-1; the D gene is possibly TRBD2 (6 bases). The CDR3 sequence is 16 residues long. CDR1 SGHRS and CDR2 YFSETQ come from the germline V gene. The V and J ends lost 0 bases and 1 base respectively, with 11 bases between them.